Below, 25 T cell receptor beta chains from the same sample are listed, as sequenced in a study of OX40 agonist ivuxolimab in advanced cancers. The data were produced by immunoSEQ multiplex PCR, yet TCRdb's version contains in-frame clones alone and is incomplete. The data hold approximately 22,000 clones, with 88% observed a single time. This material consisted of CD4+ or CD8+ T cells sorted from blood, taken in a trial of the OX40 agonist ivuxolimab. The origin of the receptors is an adult with an advanced solid tumor such as melanoma, head and neck, liver or kidney cancer.

The gene calls are TRBV27 and TRBJ1-2, with unresolved D. The CDR3 extends over 14 amino acids. Germline V gene lookup returns CDR1 MNHEY and CDR2 SMNVEV (reference sequence). V was pared by 5 bases and J by 4 bases, with 14 bases between. DNA of the CDR3: TGTGCCAGCAGTACACTTGGAGGGCTCTATGGCTACACCTTC. Encoded protein: CASSTLGGLYGYTF.

Only one count was recorded for this clone. The chain employs TRBV7-8 and TRBJ1-3, with TRBD1 matching over 8 bases. Germline CDR1 reads SGHVS; CDR2 reads FQNEAQ. J gave up 2 bases and V 5 bases, and 5 bases lay outside the gene matches. This CDR3 has 15 amino acids. In DNA form, the CDR3 reads TGTGCCAGCAGCGCCGGACAGGGAGCTGGAAACACCATATATTTT. Translation: CASSAGQGAGNTIYF.

This clone was recorded once. This chain links TRBV10-1 with TRBJ2-1; TRBD2 agrees at 10 bases. The CDR3 covers 16 residues. The germline V gene encodes CDR1 WNHNN and CDR2 SYGVQD (reference sequence). V gave up 2 bases and J gave up 3 bases; unmatched junction bases: 4. CDR3 nucleotides: TGCGCCAGCAGTGAGACACTAGCGGGGTACTACAATGAGCAGTTCTTC. Translation gives CASSETLAGYYNEQFF.

The V gene is TRBV30, the J gene TRBJ2-1; tentative D call: TRBD1 (6 bases). CDR1 and CDR2 (germline): GTSNPN, SVGIG (reference sequence). The ends were cut back, 3 bases at V and 2 bases at J, with 11 bases in the middle. The CDR3 extends over 14 amino acids. CDR3 region: CAWRRQAAYNEQFF. The CDR3, as DNA: TGTGCCTGGAGGAGACAGGCCGCCTACAATGAGCAGTTCTTC.

This chain links TRBV9 with TRBJ2-7; D ambiguous. V was cut by 0 bases and J by 4 bases, with 8 bases left in between. The CDR3 is made up of 13 amino acids. The germline V gene has CDR1 SGDLS and CDR2 YYNGEE. The CDR3: CASSVDPSYEQYF. CDR3 coding DNA: TGTGCCAGCAGCGTAGACCCCTCTTACGAGCAGTACTTC.

This clone occurred once. The genes are TRBV6-5 and TRBJ2-5, with 13 bases aligning to TRBD2. Germline V gives CDR1 MNHEY, CDR2 SVGAGI. With 6 bases clipped from V and 6 bases from J, the junction kept 7 bases outside the gene matches. This CDR3 contains 15 residues. CDR3 sequence reads: CASRPGLAGEKTQYF. The DNA for the CDR3 is TGTGCCAGCAGACCCGGACTAGCGGGAGAGAAGACCCAGTACTTC.

The chain joins TRBV19 to TRBJ2-1, with 10 bases fitting TRBD2. The trim removed 5 bases at V and 12 bases at J, leaving 25 bases unmatched. The CDR3 length is 19 residues. The germline V gene encodes CDR1 LNHDA and CDR2 SQIVND (reference sequence). In nucleotides, the CDR3 is TGTGCCAGTAGTCTATATTTGCCCCTCGGGACTAGCGAGCCCCGAGGGCAGTTCTTC. Encoded protein: CASSLYLPLGTSEPRGQFF.

The chain links TRBV19 to TRBJ2-2; 7 bases match TRBD2. Germline V gives CDR1 LNHDA, CDR2 SQIVND (reference sequence). The CDR3 extends over 16 amino acids. The ends lost 3 bases at V and 1 base at J; junction bases unmatched: 5. The CDR3 DNA is TGTGCCAGTAGTATTACTCTAGCGGAGAACACCGGGGAGCTGTTTTTT. It codes for CASSITLAENTGELFF.

This chain links TRBV11-2 with TRBJ2-1; D might be TRBD1 (6 bases). CDR3 length equals 14 residues. Germline V CDR1 and CDR2: SGHAT, FQNNGV. V was cut by 0 bases and J by 10 bases, with 13 bases left in between. CDR3 loop: CASSLDTGHWEQFF. The CDR3, as DNA: TGTGCCAGCAGCTTAGATACGGGACATTGGGAGCAGTTCTTC.

The chain employs TRBV13 and TRBJ1-1; no firm D call. V lost 3 bases, J lost 2 bases, and 13 bases lay in between. The CDR3 covers 15 residues. Germline V gives CDR1 PRHDT, CDR2 FYEKMQ (reference sequence). Here the CDR3 reads CASSFERTGNTEAFF. The CDR3 nucleotides are TGTGCCAGCAGCTTCGAGAGGACGGGCAACACTGAAGCTTTCTTT.

The chain is built from TRBV10-1 and TRBJ2-2, with a possible D match to TRBD2 (6 bases). V lost 7 bases and J 2 bases, leaving 11 bases between the germline ends. The CDR3 loop spans 14 amino acids. CDR1 WNHNN and CDR2 SYGVQD come from the germline V gene (reference sequence). Written as DNA, the CDR3 is TGCGCCAGCAACCCCGGGGGTAACACCGGGGAGCTGTTTTTT. It translates to CASNPGGNTGELFF.

The chain has TRBV2 and TRBJ2-7; TRBD1 agrees at 7 bases. This CDR3 comprises 15 residues. The ends lost 6 bases at V and 0 bases at J; junction bases unmatched: 8. CDR1 and CDR2 from the germline V gene are SNHLY and FYNNEI. The CDR3 DNA reads TGTGCCAGCAGCTTAGAGGGACAGAGCTCCTACGAGCAGTACTTC. This gives the protein CASSLEGQSSYEQYF.

The chain recombines TRBV5-1 with TRBJ1-1; a weak D match, TRBD1 (6 bases). With 3 bases removed from V and 1 base from J, the gap between germline ends came to 7 bases. Germline V lookup: CDR1 SGHRS, CDR2 YFSETQ. The CDR3 is 13 residues long. In nucleotides, the CDR3 is TGCGCCAGCAGCTGGACAGAGAACACTGAAGCTTTCTTT. It codes for CASSWTENTEAFF.

This chain connects TRBV10-2 to TRBJ2-5; 10 nucleotides align to TRBD2. The ends lost 2 bases at V and 4 bases at J; junction bases unmatched: 4. The germline gives CDR1 WSHSY, CDR2 SAAADI. This CDR3 is 15 amino acids long. The CDR3 spells CASSERLAGAETQYF. CDR3 DNA sequence: TGCGCCAGCAGTGAGCGGCTAGCGGGAGCAGAGACCCAGTACTTC.

The chain is built from TRBV23-1 and TRBJ2-6, with 9 bases matching TRBD1. TRBV23-1 is an ORF; its function is uncertain. J gave up 0 bases and V 2 bases, and 5 bases lay outside the gene matches. The length of the CDR3 is 18 residues. CDR3 DNA sequence: TGCGCCAGCAGTCAAATTTCACAGGGGGCCTCTGGGGCCAACGTCCTGACTTTC. Translation: CASSQISQGASGANVLTF.

The CDR3 loop is CASSLSPTGGSPLHF. The CDR3 DNA reads as TGTGCCAGCAGCTTATCCCCAACCGGGGGTTCACCCCTCCACTTT. V is TRBV7-2 and J is TRBJ1-6, with TRBD1 as a possible D gene (5 bases). Germline V gene sequence: CDR1 SGHTA, CDR2 FQGNSA. Trimming cost V 2 bases and J 9 bases, with 14 bases left between them. The CDR3 has 15 residues.

This clone was seen only once. The chain couples TRBV7-9 to TRBJ2-7; 9 positions agree with TRBD2. CDR3 length: 13 residues. From germline, CDR1 is SEHNR and CDR2 FQNEAQ (reference sequence). The trim removed 4 bases at V and 5 bases at J, leaving 3 bases unmatched. CDR3 amino acids: CASSSGTSNEQYF. CDR3 coding DNA: TGTGCCAGCAGCTCCGGGACTAGCAACGAGCAGTACTTC. Based on the CDR3 plus reference TRBV7-9 and TRBJ2-7, the full variable domain is DTGVSQNPRHKITKRGQNVTFRCDPISEHNRLYWYRQTLGQGPEFLTYFQNEAQLEKSRLLSDRFSAERPKGSFSTLEIQRTEQGDSAMYLCASSSGTSNEQYFGPGTRLTVT.

This clone was counted between two and nine times. The rearrangement joins TRBV7-9 to TRBJ2-5; TRBD2 matches 7 bases. CDR3 length equals 15 residues. Germline-derived CDR1 and CDR2 are SEHNR and FQNEAQ (reference sequence). V lost 5 bases, J lost 2 bases, and 8 bases stayed unmatched. CDR3 DNA sequence: TGTGCCAGCAGCCCCCGACTAGCCAGGCAAGAGACCCAGTACTTC. As protein: CASSPRLARQETQYF.

This clone showed up just once. At the DNA level, this CDR3 is encoded by other sequences in the same sample as well. The rearrangement joins TRBV6-5 to TRBJ2-1; D is unclear. V was cut by 4 bases and J by 7 bases, with 5 bases left in between. This CDR3 is built from 11 residues. CDR1 and CDR2 from the germline V gene are MNHEY and SVGAGI. In DNA, the CDR3 is TGTGCCAGCAGTTTGTATAATGAGCAGTTCTTC. It is translated as CASSLYNEQFF.

Regarding this clone: The CDR3 ends on some other residue instead of the conserved phenylalanine or tryptophan, so this is likely a read error. The chain couples TRBV7-9 to TRBJ1-2; TRBD1 matches 11 bases. The CDR3 sequence is 17 residues long. From germline, CDR1 is SEHNR and CDR2 FQNEAQ (reference sequence). With V trimmed by 7 bases and J by 5 bases, 15 bases remained unmatched. For the CDR3, the DNA is TGTGCCAGCACCCCAGCCACGGGACAGGGGGGCGAGTATGGCTACACCCTC. This codes for CASTPATGQGGEYGYTL.

V is TRBV2 and J is TRBJ2-2; D may be TRBD1 or TRBD2 (6 bases each). Germline V lookup: CDR1 SNHLY, CDR2 FYNNEI. V dropped 6 bases and J dropped 6 bases, with 14 bases sitting between them. CDR3 length: 14 residues. CDR3 amino acids: CASSGLGGSGELFF. The CDR3 nucleotides read TGTGCCAGCAGCGGTCTAGGGGGGTCCGGGGAGCTGTTTTTT.

This clone appeared a single time. The gene calls are TRBV5-8 and TRBJ2-3; possible D gene TRBD2, 6 bases. Germline CDR1 reads SGHTS; CDR2 reads YDEGEE. This CDR3 has 14 residues. With 7 bases removed from V and 1 base from J, the gap between germline ends came to 13 bases. CDR3 DNA sequence: TGTGCCAGCGACGGGGGATCGGGCACAGATACGCAGTATTTT. It specifies CASDGGSGTDTQYF.

The chain uses TRBV15 and TRBJ1-1, with TRBD1 identical over 9 bases. V was pared by 1 base and J by 5 bases, with 5 bases of the junction left unmatched. Germline V lookup: CDR1 LNHNV, CDR2 YYDKDF (reference sequence). The CDR3 is made up of 15 amino acids. The CDR3, as DNA: TGTGCCACCAGCAGAGTGACAGGGGGAGGGACTGAAGCTTTCTTT. Translation: CATSRVTGGGTEAFF.

The rearrangement uses TRBV9 and TRBJ1-1, with D tentatively TRBD1 (6 bases). Germline V gene lookup returns CDR1 SGDLS and CDR2 YYNGEE. The CDR3 has 14 residues. Trimming left V 0 bases short and J 6 bases short, with 12 bases between. CDR3 sequence: CASSVDRAGAEAFF. Here the CDR3 DNA reads TGTGCCAGCAGCGTAGACCGCGCAGGGGCTGAAGCTTTCTTT.

J is TRBJ2-3 and V is TRBV11-3; D might be TRBD1 or TRBD2, each matching 5 bases. Trimming cost V 0 bases and J 6 bases, with 13 bases left between them. Germline CDR1 SGHNT, CDR2 YENEEA. CDR3 length: 15 amino acids. CDR3 DNA: TGTGCCAGCAGCTTAGATCCGGGGCCACGGGATACGCAGTATTTT. Protein: CASSLDPGPRDTQYF.